This TCR beta chain emerged from a study of OX40 agonist ivuxolimab in advanced cancers. Germline V CDR1 and CDR2: SGHRS, YFSETQ. CDR3 length equals 18 residues. The trim removed 4 bases at V and 2 bases at J, leaving 14 bases unmatched. Here immunoSEQ multiplex PCR was the method, and the copy in TCRdb shows in-frame clones only, minus some. The top ten clones hold approximately 2% of a sample with under 85,000 clones, approximately 86% of them seen once. This clonotype originated in an adult with an advanced solid tumor such as melanoma, head and neck, liver or kidney cancer. This rearrangement joins TRBV5-1 to TRBJ2-3; 9 positions agree with TRBD2. The material was CD4+ or CD8+ T cells sorted from blood, obtained in a trial of the OX40 agonist ivuxolimab. In nucleotides, the CDR3 is TGCGCCAGCAGCCCGTTCGCGGGGGGGCTCCTGATCACAGATACGCAGTATTTT. Translation: CASSPFAGGLLITDTQYF. Drawing the rest from reference TRBV5-1 and TRBJ2-3, the complete variable domain is KAGVTQTPRYLIKTRGQQVTLSCSPISGHRSVSWYQQTPGQGLQFLFEYFSETQRNKGNFPGRFSGRQFSNSRSEMNVSTLELGDSALYLCASSPFAGGLLITDTQYFGPGTRLTVL.